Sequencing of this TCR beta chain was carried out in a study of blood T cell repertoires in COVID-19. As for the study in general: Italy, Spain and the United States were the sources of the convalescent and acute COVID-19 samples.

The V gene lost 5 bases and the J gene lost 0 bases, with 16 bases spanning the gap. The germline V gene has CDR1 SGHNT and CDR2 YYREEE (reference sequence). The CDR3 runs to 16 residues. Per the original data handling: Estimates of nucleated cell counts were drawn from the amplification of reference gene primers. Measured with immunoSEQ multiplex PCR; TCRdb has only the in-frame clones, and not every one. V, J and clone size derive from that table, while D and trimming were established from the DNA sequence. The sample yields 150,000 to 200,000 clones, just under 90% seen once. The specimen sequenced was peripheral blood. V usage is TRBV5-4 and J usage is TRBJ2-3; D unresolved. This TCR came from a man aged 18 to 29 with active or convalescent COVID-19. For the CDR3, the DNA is TGTGCCAGCAGTCGTAATGCATATCGGAGCACAGATACGCAGTATTTT. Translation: CASSRNAYRSTDTQYF. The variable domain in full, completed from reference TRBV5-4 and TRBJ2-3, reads ETGVTQSPTHLIKTRGQQVTLRCSSQSGHNTVSWYQQALGQGPQFIFQYYREEENGRGNFPPRFSGLQFPNYSSELNVNALELDDSALYLCASSRNAYRSTDTQYFGPGTRLTVL.